The 5 T cell receptor beta chains presented below share a single source sample, sequenced in a study of blood T cell repertoires in COVID-19. Sequencing used immunoSEQ multiplex PCR; TCRdb keeps in-frame clones, though not all of them. The table records around 15,000 clones, roughly 83% of them present only once. Sequenced: peripheral blood. The receptors were sampled from a middle-aged man with active or convalescent COVID-19.

This chain uses TRBV9 with TRBJ1-1; D gene uncertain. The germline V gene encodes CDR1 SGDLS and CDR2 YYNGEE. V lost 0 bases, J lost 0 bases, and 6 bases lay in between. The CDR3 spans 14 residues. Here the CDR3 DNA reads TGTGCCAGCAGCGTAGGACTCTTGAACACTGAAGCTTTCTTT. Its translation is CASSVGLLNTEAFF.

The rearrangement links TRBV7-2 to TRBJ2-2, with D maybe TRBD2 (6 bases). The V end lost 6 bases, the J end lost 0 bases, and 14 bases lay between the germline ends. The CDR3 sequence is 16 residues long. Germline assignment: CDR1 SGHTA and CDR2 FQGNSA. The CDR3 reads CASRAARGPNTGELFF. In DNA form, the CDR3 reads TGTGCCAGCAGGGCCGCGCGGGGCCCGAACACCGGGGAGCTGTTTTTT.

The gene calls are TRBV7-2 and TRBJ1-2; D may be TRBD1 (5 bases). This CDR3 spans 15 amino acids. V was pared by 2 bases and J by 4 bases, with 14 bases between. Looked up from germline, CDR1 is SGHTA and CDR2 is FQGNSA. The CDR3 region has the DNA TGTGCCAGCAGCTTATCAGGGACTCGGTCCTATGGCTACACCTTC. It is translated as CASSLSGTRSYGYTF.

This clone was picked up one time. The chain has TRBV10-3 and TRBJ1-6; no clear D. Germline values: CDR1 ENHRY, CDR2 SYGVKD. The length of the CDR3 is 18 residues. Trimming shortened V by 0 bases and J by 5 bases, and 17 bases separated the two germline ends. CDR3 amino acids: CAISESAAAELNNSPLHF. CDR3 nucleotide sequence: TGTGCCATCAGTGAGTCCGCGGCTGCGGAACTGAATAATTCACCCCTCCACTTT.

This clone was recorded once. The chain is built from TRBV24-1 and TRBJ1-2; unclear D gene. CDR1 and CDR2 (germline): KGHDR, SFDVKD. The CDR3 sequence is 14 residues long. With 4 bases removed from V and 4 bases from J, the gap between germline ends came to 12 bases. The CDR3 bases are TGTGCCACCAGTGACTCAGACTGGTTCTATGGCTACACCTTC. Residues: CATSDSDWFYGYTF.